These 32 T cell receptor beta chains share one sample of origin, sequenced in a study of OX40 agonist ivuxolimab in advanced cancers. Profiling relied on immunoSEQ multiplex PCR, and the TCRdb table lists in-frame clones only, not all of them. This sample has about 110,000 clones; about 92% occur once, and the top ten carry 0.27%. The sequences come from CD4+ or CD8+ T cells sorted from blood, collected in a trial of the OX40 agonist ivuxolimab. All receptors derive from an adult with an advanced solid tumor such as melanoma, head and neck, liver or kidney cancer.

The chain is built from TRBV2 and TRBJ1-6; D uncertain. Germline loops: CDR1 SNHLY, CDR2 FYNNEI. V lost 4 bases and J 7 bases, leaving 17 bases between the germline ends. The CDR3 has 16 residues. In nucleotides, the CDR3 is TGTGCCAGCAGTGTACGGGGAGGTTTGGGGAATTCACCCCTCCACTTT. It is translated as CASSVRGGLGNSPLHF.

This clone was recorded once. The chain couples TRBV11-3 to TRBJ2-7; D is undetermined. CDR3 length equals 14 residues. CDR1 is SGHNT, CDR2 YENEEA, per germline. Trimming removed 2 bases at V and 0 bases at J, with 8 bases between. CDR3 loop: CASSLRSGSYEQYF. As DNA, the CDR3 is TGTGCCAGCAGCTTACGGTCGGGCTCCTACGAGCAGTACTTC. Variable domain in full (rest from reference TRBV11-3 and TRBJ2-7): EAGVVQSPRYKIIEKKQPVAFWCNPISGHNTLYWYLQNLGQGPELLIRYENEEAVDDSQLPKDRFSAERLKGVDSTLKIQPAELGDSAVYLCASSLRSGSYEQYFGPGTRLTVT.

This chain connects TRBV4-3 to TRBJ2-2; 7 nucleotides match TRBD1. CDR1 LGHNA and CDR2 YSLEER come from the germline V gene. The V segment lost 3 bases and the J segment 0 bases; nucleotides outside the gene matches: 7. The CDR3 is 17 amino acids. In nucleotides, the CDR3 is TGCGCCAGCAGCCAGAGGCGGACAGGAGCGAACACCGGGGAGCTGTTTTTT. Residues: CASSQRRTGANTGELFF.

The chain has TRBV6-6 and TRBJ2-3, with a weak D call TRBD2 (6 bases). Germline CDR1 MNHNY, CDR2 SVGAGI (reference sequence). V lost 6 bases to trimming and J lost 1 base, with 14 bases between them. This CDR3 has 15 residues. The chain's CDR3 is CASRLGDFRTDTQYF. CDR3 sequence (DNA): TGTGCCAGCAGACTTGGGGACTTCCGCACAGATACGCAGTATTTT.

V gene TRBV7-3 combines with J gene TRBJ2-3, with TRBD2 matching over 9 bases. Germline values: CDR1 SGHTA, CDR2 FQGTGA. The CDR3 is 16 residues long. With 5 bases clipped from V and 5 bases from J, the junction kept 11 bases outside the gene matches. The CDR3 DNA reads as TGTGCCAGCAGCCCCGTGGGAGCGGGGGGATTAGATACGCAGTATTTT. This translates into CASSPVGAGGLDTQYF.

This sequence joins TRBV6-5 and TRBJ1-4, with 10 bases fitting TRBD1. V was clipped by 4 bases and J by 6 bases; unmatched bases: 5. CDR1 MNHEY and CDR2 SVGAGI come from the germline V gene. This CDR3 is built from 15 residues. The CDR3 DNA sequence: TGTGCCAGCAGTTTGACAGGGGGCAGGGATGAAAAACTGTTTTTT. Protein: CASSLTGGRDEKLFF.

This chain links TRBV6-5 with TRBJ1-1, with a tentative D call TRBD1 (5 bases). Trimming left V 4 bases short and J 4 bases short, with 16 bases between. In germline, CDR1 is MNHEY, CDR2 SVGAGI. The CDR3 is 15 amino acids. CDR3 sequence (DNA): TGTGCCAGCAGTTCATATAGGGACGAGATCACTGAAGCTTTCTTT. This encodes CASSSYRDEITEAFF.

The chain couples TRBV4-3 to TRBJ1-4; D may be TRBD1 (5 bases). Germline CDR1 and CDR2: LGHNA and YSLEER. With 0 bases removed from V and 6 bases from J, the gap between germline ends came to 14 bases. CDR3 size: 16 residues. In nucleotides, the CDR3 is TGCGCCAGCAGCCAAGATAGGCCAGGGATTTATGAAAAACTGTTTTTT. This translates into CASSQDRPGIYEKLFF.

V and J are TRBV6-1 and TRBJ2-3, with 10 bases lining up with TRBD2. Germline V gives CDR1 MNHNS, CDR2 SASEGT. The CDR3 extends over 15 amino acids. Trimming removed 4 bases from V and 5 bases from J; junction bases left unmatched: 6. CDR3 region: CASSGLAGVRDTQYF. In DNA form, the CDR3 reads TGTGCCAGCAGTGGCCTAGCGGGAGTAAGAGATACGCAGTATTTT.

This rearrangement joins TRBV5-1 to TRBJ1-2, with 9 bases lining up with TRBD1. CDR1 and CDR2 (germline): SGHRS, YFSETQ. Trimming removed 4 bases from V and 2 bases from J; junction bases left unmatched: 3. The CDR3 has 14 amino acids. Here the CDR3 reads CASSETGGNYGYTF. In DNA form, the CDR3 reads TGCGCCAGCAGCGAGACAGGGGGGAACTATGGCTACACCTTC.

The chain has TRBV9 and TRBJ1-1; D ambiguous. V lost 2 bases and J lost 2, with 7 bases in between. The CDR3 sequence is 13 residues long. Germline CDR1 is SGDLS and CDR2 is YYNGEE. As DNA, the CDR3 is TGTGCCAGCAGCGTGGGGAGTAACACTGAAGCTTTCTTT. Its translation: CASSVGSNTEAFF.

The chain joins TRBV19 to TRBJ2-1; 8 bases map to TRBD2. This CDR3 contains 15 residues. Losses at the gene ends were 6 bases for V and 0 bases for J; bases not matched to a gene: 4. CDR1 is LNHDA, CDR2 SQIVND, per germline (reference sequence). CDR3 sequence (DNA): TGTGCCAGTAGAGGAGCGGGAGCCTCCTACAATGAGCAGTTCTTC. Protein product: CASRGAGASYNEQFF.

This chain links TRBV7-2 with TRBJ2-1; D may be TRBD2 (6 bases). Between the trimmed V and J ends, which lost 0 bases and 6 bases, there was a span of 9 bases. The length of the CDR3 is 14 residues. The germline V gene encodes CDR1 SGHTA and CDR2 FQGNSA. The DNA of the CDR3 is TGTGCCAGCAGCTTAGCACAAGCGGGCAATGAGCAGTTCTTC. Residues: CASSLAQAGNEQFF.

The chain employs TRBV18 and TRBJ2-7; 7 bases line up with TRBD2. The CDR3 length is 13 residues. Germline values: CDR1 KGHSH, CDR2 LQKENI. J gave up 5 bases and V 2 bases, and 3 bases lay outside the gene matches. CDR3 region: CASSPRSGDEQYF. For the CDR3, the DNA is TGTGCCAGCTCACCAAGGAGCGGGGACGAGCAGTACTTC.

This clone was seen a single time. This sequence joins TRBV30 and TRBJ1-1; D is unclear. Trimming cost V 2 bases and J 3 bases, with 13 bases left between them. Germline V gives CDR1 GTSNPN, CDR2 SVGIG (reference sequence). The length of the CDR3 is 14 residues. Here the CDR3 reads CAWSLRIPDTEAFF. The CDR3 DNA reads as TGTGCCTGGAGTTTGAGGATCCCAGACACTGAAGCTTTCTTT.

This chain uses TRBV5-4 with TRBJ1-2; D not certain. Germline V CDR1 and CDR2: SGHNT, YYREEE (reference sequence). V was shortened by 0 bases and J by 6 bases, with 18 bases between the two germline ends. The length of the CDR3 is 16 residues. The CDR3 coding sequence is TGTGCCAGCAGCTTGGAGTTACTCCTTCGGCGGGATGGCTACACCTTC. It yields the protein CASSLELLLRRDGYTF.

This chain links TRBV19 with TRBJ1-1, with TRBD1 as a possible D gene (5 bases). This CDR3 has 14 residues. Germline loops: CDR1 LNHDA, CDR2 SQIVND (reference sequence). V gave up 5 bases and J gave up 0 bases, with 10 bases separating them. The CDR3 loop reads CASSGGRLNTEAFF. As DNA, the CDR3 is TGTGCCAGTAGTGGGGGACGGTTGAACACTGAAGCTTTCTTT.

The chain links TRBV11-2 to TRBJ2-1, with TRBD1 matching over 9 bases. CDR1 is SGHAT, CDR2 FQNNGV, per germline. Trimming cost V 5 bases and J 8 bases; bases outside gene matches: 10. CDR3 length: 15 residues. This chain's CDR3 is CASSPDRGDWDEQFF. The CDR3 region has the DNA TGTGCCAGCAGCCCGGACAGGGGTGATTGGGATGAGCAGTTCTTC.

This sequence joins TRBV18 and TRBJ2-2; D unresolved. The germline CDR1 and CDR2 sequences are KGHSH and LQKENI. Trimming stripped 6 bases from V and 7 bases from J, with 6 bases between. The CDR3 covers 11 residues. The CDR3 nucleotides are TGTGCCAGCTCCTCGGACGGGGAGCTGTTTTTT. Amino acids: CASSSDGELFF.

The table lists this clone with a few counts. This chain uses TRBV5-1 with TRBJ1-1; the D is unclear. V shed 2 bases and J shed 5 bases, with 10 bases lying between them. Germline values: CDR1 SGHRS, CDR2 YFSETQ. The CDR3 sequence is 13 residues long. The CDR3 bases are TGCGCCAGCAGCTTTGTCGGCAGAACTGAAGCTTTCTTT. Translation gives CASSFVGRTEAFF. Using reference TRBV5-1 and TRBJ1-1 for the parts outside the CDR3, the full variable domain is KAGVTQTPRYLIKTRGQQVTLSCSPISGHRSVSWYQQTPGQGLQFLFEYFSETQRNKGNFPGRFSGRQFSNSRSEMNVSTLELGDSALYLCASSFVGRTEAFFGQGTRLTVV.

V gene TRBV5-5 combines with J gene TRBJ2-2; the D call may be TRBD1 or TRBD2 (6 bases each). The CDR3 totals 15 residues. The V gene lost 4 bases and the J gene lost 2 bases, with 12 bases spanning the gap. Germline V lookup: CDR1 SGHKS, CDR2 YYEKEE (reference sequence). The CDR3 bases are TGTGCCAGCAGCCGGGGGCAGGTTAACACCGGGGAGCTGTTTTTT. Its translation is CASSRGQVNTGELFF.

The V call is TRBV4-2, the J call TRBJ1-6; 9 bases are a match to TRBD1. The CDR3 consists of 20 residues. Unmatched junction bases numbered 9, after V lost 0 bases and J lost 0 bases. Germline V gene lookup returns CDR1 LGHNA and CDR2 YNFKEQ. CDR3 sequence: CASSQEWGQGMSSYNSPLHF. The CDR3 DNA sequence: TGTGCCAGCAGCCAAGAATGGGGACAGGGAATGAGCTCCTATAATTCACCCCTCCACTTT.

The rearrangement joins TRBV18 to TRBJ2-7, with D unresolved. This CDR3 has 12 residues. V gave up 3 bases and J gave up 5 bases, with 8 bases separating them. Germline CDR1 and CDR2: KGHSH and LQKENI. The CDR3 is CASSPSRDEQYF. The CDR3 DNA reads as TGTGCCAGCTCACCGTCTCGGGACGAGCAGTACTTC.

A few counts support this clone. The V call is TRBV7-9, the J call TRBJ2-1; 9 bases are shared with TRBD2. Losses at the gene ends were 5 bases for V and 4 bases for J; bases not matched to a gene: 12. The CDR3 consists of 17 residues. CDR1 and CDR2 from the germline V gene are SEHNR and FQNEAQ (reference sequence). CDR3 region: CASSQKRRLAVYNEQFF. CDR3 coding DNA: TGTGCCAGCAGCCAGAAACGGAGACTAGCGGTGTACAATGAGCAGTTCTTC.

The V gene is TRBV25-1, the J gene TRBJ2-4, with a possible D match to TRBD1 (6 bases). From germline, CDR1 is MGHDK and CDR2 SYGVNS. Trimming took off 4 bases at V and 1 base at J, with 11 bases between the two ends. The CDR3 totals 15 residues. DNA of the CDR3: TGTGCCAGCAGTGTAACAGGGTTGGCCAAAAACATTCAGTACTTC. It translates to CASSVTGLAKNIQYF. The complete variable domain, with remaining parts taken from reference TRBV25-1 and TRBJ2-4, reads EADIYQTPRYLVIGTGKKITLECSQTMGHDKMYWYQQDPGMELHLIHYSYGVNSTEKGDLSSESTVSRIRTEHFPLTLESARPSHTSQYLCASSVTGLAKNIQYFGAGTRLSVL.

This clone was seen only once. The J gene is TRBJ2-3, the V gene TRBV28; 7 nucleotides line up with TRBD2. The V segment lost 4 bases and the J segment 4 bases; nucleotides outside the gene matches: 11. Germline-derived CDR1 and CDR2 are MDHEN and SYDVKM. The CDR3 loop spans 16 amino acids. The CDR3 is CASSSPGGRRADTQYF. CDR3 in DNA: TGTGCCAGCAGTTCCCCGGGCGGGAGACGAGCAGATACGCAGTATTTT.

J is TRBJ1-1 and V is TRBV30; the D gene is possibly TRBD1 (5 bases). From germline, CDR1 is GTSNPN and CDR2 SVGIG (reference sequence). V lost 4 bases and J lost 2, with 17 bases in between. The CDR3 length is 15 residues. CDR3 sequence reads: CAWTIGTDSNTEAFF. In DNA form, the CDR3 reads TGTGCCTGGACCATCGGGACGGATTCTAACACTGAAGCTTTCTTT.

This chain links TRBV5-5 with TRBJ2-1; weak D call: TRBD2 (6 bases). The CDR3 length is 16 residues. V lost 3 bases, J lost 0 bases, and 13 bases lay in between. CDR1 is SGHKS and CDR2 is YYEKEE in the germline V gene (reference sequence). Written as DNA, the CDR3 is TGTGCCAGCAGCTCACATGGGGGGAGCTCCTACAATGAGCAGTTCTTC. Protein: CASSSHGGSSYNEQFF. Full variable domain (remainder filled in from reference TRBV5-5 and TRBJ2-1): DAGVTQSPTHLIKTRGQQVTLRCSPISGHKSVSWYQQVLGQGPQFIFQYYEKEERGRGNFPDRFSARQFPNYSSELNVNALLLGDSALYLCASSSHGGSSYNEQFFGPGTRLTVL.

The chain recombines TRBV18 with TRBJ2-3; D might be TRBD1 or TRBD2, each matching 5 bases. The CDR3 sequence is 12 residues long. Trimming removed 2 bases from V and 6 bases from J, with 6 bases in between. The germline V gene encodes CDR1 KGHSH and CDR2 LQKENI. In DNA form, the CDR3 reads TGTGCCAGCTCACCAGGGACGGATACGCAGTATTTT. Encoded protein: CASSPGTDTQYF.

This clone was observed a few times. The CDR3 DNA is TGTGCCAGCATCTCACGGGGGTTCACCGGGGAGCTGTTTTTT. This translates into CASISRGFTGELFF. The rearrangement joins TRBV2 to TRBJ2-2, with D tentatively TRBD2 (6 bases). Per germline, CDR1 SNHLY and CDR2 FYNNEI. The V gene lost 7 bases and the J gene lost 4 bases, with 13 bases spanning the gap. The CDR3 consists of 14 residues.

V usage is TRBV15 and J usage is TRBJ2-7, with TRBD1 matching 8 bases. The CDR3 consists of 13 residues. Germline CDR1 LNHNV, CDR2 YYDKDF (reference sequence). J gave up 5 bases and V 5 bases, and 5 bases lay outside the gene matches. CDR3 sequence: CATSQTGAHEQYF. The DNA for the CDR3 is TGTGCCACCAGCCAGACAGGGGCACACGAGCAGTACTTC.

This chain uses TRBV7-2 with TRBJ1-5, with D unclear. The germline V gene has CDR1 SGHTA and CDR2 FQGNSA. The length of the CDR3 is 17 residues. V lost 4 bases and J lost 0, with 16 bases in between. The DNA for the CDR3 is TGTGCCAGCAGCTCCCGAACGGCCGGCGATAGCAATCAGCCCCAGCATTTT. This sequence encodes CASSSRTAGDSNQPQHF.